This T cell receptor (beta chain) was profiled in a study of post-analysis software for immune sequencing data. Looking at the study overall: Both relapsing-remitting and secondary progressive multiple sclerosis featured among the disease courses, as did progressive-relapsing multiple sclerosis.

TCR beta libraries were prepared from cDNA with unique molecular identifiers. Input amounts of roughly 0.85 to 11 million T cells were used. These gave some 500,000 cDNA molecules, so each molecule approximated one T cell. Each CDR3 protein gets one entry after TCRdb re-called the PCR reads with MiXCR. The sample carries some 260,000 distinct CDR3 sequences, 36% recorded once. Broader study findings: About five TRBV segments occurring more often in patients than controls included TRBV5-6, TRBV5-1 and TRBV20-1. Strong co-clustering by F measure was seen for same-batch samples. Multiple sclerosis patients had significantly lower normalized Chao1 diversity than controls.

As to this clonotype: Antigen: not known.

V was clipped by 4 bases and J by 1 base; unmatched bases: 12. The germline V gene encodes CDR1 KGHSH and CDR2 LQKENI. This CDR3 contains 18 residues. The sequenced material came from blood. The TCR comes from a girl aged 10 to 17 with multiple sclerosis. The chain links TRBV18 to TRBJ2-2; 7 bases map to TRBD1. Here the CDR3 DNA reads TGTGCCAGCTCACTCATTCGGACAGGAACCTTGAACACCGGGGAGCTGTTTTTT. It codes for CASSLIRTGTLNTGELFF.